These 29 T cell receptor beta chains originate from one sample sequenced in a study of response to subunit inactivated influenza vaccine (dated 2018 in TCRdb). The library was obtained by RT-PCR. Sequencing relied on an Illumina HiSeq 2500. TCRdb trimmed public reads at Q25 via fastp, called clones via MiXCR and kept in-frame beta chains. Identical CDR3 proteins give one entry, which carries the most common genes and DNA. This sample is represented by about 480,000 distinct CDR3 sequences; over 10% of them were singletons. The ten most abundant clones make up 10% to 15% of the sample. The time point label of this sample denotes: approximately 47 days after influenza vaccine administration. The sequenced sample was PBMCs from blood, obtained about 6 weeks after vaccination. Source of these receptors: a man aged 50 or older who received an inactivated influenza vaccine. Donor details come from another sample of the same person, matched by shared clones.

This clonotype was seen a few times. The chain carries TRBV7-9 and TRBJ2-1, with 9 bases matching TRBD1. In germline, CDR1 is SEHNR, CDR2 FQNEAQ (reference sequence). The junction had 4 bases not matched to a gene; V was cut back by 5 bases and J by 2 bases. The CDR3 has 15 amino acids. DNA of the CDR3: TGTGCCAGCAGCCCTGGGGACAGGGCCTACAATGAGCAGTTCTTC. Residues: CASSPGDRAYNEQFF.

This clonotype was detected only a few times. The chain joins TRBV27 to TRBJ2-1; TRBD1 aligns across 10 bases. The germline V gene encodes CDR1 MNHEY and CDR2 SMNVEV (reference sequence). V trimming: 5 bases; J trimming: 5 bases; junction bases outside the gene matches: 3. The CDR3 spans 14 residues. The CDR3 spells CASSTTGGHNEQFF. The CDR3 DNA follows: TGTGCCAGCAGTACGACAGGGGGCCACAATGAGCAGTTCTTC.

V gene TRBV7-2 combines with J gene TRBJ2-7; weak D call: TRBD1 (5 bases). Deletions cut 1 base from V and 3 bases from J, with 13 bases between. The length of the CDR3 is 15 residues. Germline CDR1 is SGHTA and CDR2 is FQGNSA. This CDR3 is CASSLEFGQGYEQYF. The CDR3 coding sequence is TGTGCCAGCAGCTTAGAGTTTGGGCAGGGCTACGAGCAGTACTTC.

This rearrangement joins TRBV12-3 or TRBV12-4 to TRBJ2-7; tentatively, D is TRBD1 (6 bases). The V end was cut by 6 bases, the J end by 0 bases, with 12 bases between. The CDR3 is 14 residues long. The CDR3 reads CASSWVGGSYEQYF. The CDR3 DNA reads TGTGCCAGCAGCTGGGTAGGGGGCTCCTACGAGCAGTACTTC.

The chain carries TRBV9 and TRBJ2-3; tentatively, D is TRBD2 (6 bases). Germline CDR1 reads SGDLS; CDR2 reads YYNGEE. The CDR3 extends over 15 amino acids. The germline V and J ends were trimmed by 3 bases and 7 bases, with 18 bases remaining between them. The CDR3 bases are TGTGCCAGCAGCGAGGGGCGTGATGGGAGGAATACGCAGTATTTT. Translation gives CASSEGRDGRNTQYF.

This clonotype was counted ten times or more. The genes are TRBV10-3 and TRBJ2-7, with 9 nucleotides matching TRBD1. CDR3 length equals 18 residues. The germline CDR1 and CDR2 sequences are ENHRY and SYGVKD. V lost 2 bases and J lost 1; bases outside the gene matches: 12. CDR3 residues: CAISETPGQGSSSYEQYF. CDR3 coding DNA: TGTGCCATCAGTGAGACCCCGGGACAGGGATCCTCTTCCTACGAGCAGTACTTC.

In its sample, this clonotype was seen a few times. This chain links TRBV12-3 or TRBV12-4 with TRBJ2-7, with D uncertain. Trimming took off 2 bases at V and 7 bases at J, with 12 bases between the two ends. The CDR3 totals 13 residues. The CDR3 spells CASSLQRAGEQYF. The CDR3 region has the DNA TGTGCCAGCAGTTTACAACGGGCTGGTGAGCAGTACTTC.

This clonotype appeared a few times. The DNA of the CDR3 is TGTGCCAGCAGCTTGGAATGGGGGAGGGCTTATCTTGAGCAGTTCTTC. It codes for CASSLEWGRAYLEQFF. The V and J genes are TRBV5-5 and TRBJ2-1, with 7 bases matching TRBD2. The V gene's germline CDR1 is SGHKS and CDR2 YYEKEE (reference sequence). This CDR3 contains 16 residues. V lost 0 bases to trimming and J lost 9 bases; unmatched junction nucleotides: 12.

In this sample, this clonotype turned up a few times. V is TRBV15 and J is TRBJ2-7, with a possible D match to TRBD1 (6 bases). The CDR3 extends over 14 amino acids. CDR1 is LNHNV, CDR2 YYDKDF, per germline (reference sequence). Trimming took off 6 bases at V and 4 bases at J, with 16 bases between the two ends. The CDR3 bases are TGTGCCACCAGTCCCAGAGAACAGGGATACGAGCAGTACTTC. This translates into CATSPREQGYEQYF.

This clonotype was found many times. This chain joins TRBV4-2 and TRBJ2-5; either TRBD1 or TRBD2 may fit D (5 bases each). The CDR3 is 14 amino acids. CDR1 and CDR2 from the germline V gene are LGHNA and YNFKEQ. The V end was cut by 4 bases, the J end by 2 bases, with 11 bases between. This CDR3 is CASSLGTLQETQYF. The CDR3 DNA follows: TGTGCCAGCAGCCTAGGGACCTTACAAGAGACCCAGTACTTC.

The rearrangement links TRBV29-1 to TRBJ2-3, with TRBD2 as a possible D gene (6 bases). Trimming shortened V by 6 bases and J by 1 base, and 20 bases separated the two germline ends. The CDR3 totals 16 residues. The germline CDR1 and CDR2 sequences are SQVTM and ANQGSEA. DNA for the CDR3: TGCAGCGTCTCCTTTCTAGCATCGGGGGGCACAGATACGCAGTATTTT. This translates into CSVSFLASGGTDTQYF.

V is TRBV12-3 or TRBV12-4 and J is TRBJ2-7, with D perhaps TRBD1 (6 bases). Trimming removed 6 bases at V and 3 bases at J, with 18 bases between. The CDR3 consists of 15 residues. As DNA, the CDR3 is TGTGCCAGCAGCCCTGGTGTTGGACAGCGCTACGAGCAGTACTTC. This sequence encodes CASSPGVGQRYEQYF.

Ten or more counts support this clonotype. CDR3 in DNA: TGTGCCAGCAGTTATTTCCGAGGTGGCACTGAAGCTTTCTTT. As protein: CASSYFRGGTEAFF. This chain joins TRBV6-5 and TRBJ1-1, with unresolved D. This CDR3 region has 14 residues. Trimming pared 3 bases from V and 4 bases from J, leaving 12 bases between. Germline CDR1 MNHEY, CDR2 SVGAGI.

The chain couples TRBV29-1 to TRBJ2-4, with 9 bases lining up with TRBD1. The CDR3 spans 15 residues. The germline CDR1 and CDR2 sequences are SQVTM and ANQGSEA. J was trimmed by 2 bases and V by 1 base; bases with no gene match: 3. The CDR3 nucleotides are TGCAGCGTTGAAGGGGGGACAGGGTCCAAAAACATTCAGTACTTC. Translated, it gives CSVEGGTGSKNIQYF. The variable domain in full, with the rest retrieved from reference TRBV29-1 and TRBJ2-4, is SAVISQKPSRDICQRGTSLTIQCQVDSQVTMMFWYRQQPGQSLTLIATANQGSEATYESGFVIDKFPISRPNLTFSTLTVSNMSPEDSSIYLCSVEGGTGSKNIQYFGAGTRLSVL.

The CDR3 coding sequence is TGCAGTGCTAGAGCGGCGGGCCAAGGGAACGAGCAGTACTTC. It yields the protein CSARAAGQGNEQYF. The chain carries TRBV20-1 and TRBJ2-7, with D perhaps TRBD2 (5 bases). The CDR3 runs 14 residues. The germline V gene has CDR1 DFQATT and CDR2 SNEGSKA (reference sequence). V dropped 1 base and J dropped 5 bases, with 15 bases sitting between them.

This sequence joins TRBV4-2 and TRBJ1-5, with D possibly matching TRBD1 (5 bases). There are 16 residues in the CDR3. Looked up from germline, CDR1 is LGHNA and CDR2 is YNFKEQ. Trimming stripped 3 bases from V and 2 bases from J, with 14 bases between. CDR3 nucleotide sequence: TGTGCCAGCAGCCAGGGACTAGCGGGAGGCAATCAGCCCCAGCATTTT. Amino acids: CASSQGLAGGNQPQHF.

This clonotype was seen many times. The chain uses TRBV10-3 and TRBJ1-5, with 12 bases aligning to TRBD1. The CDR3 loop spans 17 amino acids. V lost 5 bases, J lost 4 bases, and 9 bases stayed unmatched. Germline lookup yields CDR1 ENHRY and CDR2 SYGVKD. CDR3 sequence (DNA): TGTGCCATCAGTCTGGGGACAGGGGGCGAGGGAAATCAGCCCCAGCATTTT. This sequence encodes CAISLGTGGEGNQPQHF.

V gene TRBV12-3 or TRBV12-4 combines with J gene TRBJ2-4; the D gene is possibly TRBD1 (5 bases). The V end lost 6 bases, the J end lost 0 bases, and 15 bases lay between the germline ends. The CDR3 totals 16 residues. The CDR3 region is CASSPRETLAKNIQYF. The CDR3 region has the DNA TGTGCCAGCAGCCCCAGGGAAACTTTAGCCAAAAACATTCAGTACTTC.

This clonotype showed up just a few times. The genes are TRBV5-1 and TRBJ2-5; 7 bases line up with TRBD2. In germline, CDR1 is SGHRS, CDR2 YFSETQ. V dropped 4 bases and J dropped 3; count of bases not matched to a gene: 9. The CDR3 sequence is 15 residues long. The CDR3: CASSPGGLSKETQYF. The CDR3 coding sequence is TGCGCCAGCAGCCCCGGGGGACTATCGAAAGAGACCCAGTACTTC.

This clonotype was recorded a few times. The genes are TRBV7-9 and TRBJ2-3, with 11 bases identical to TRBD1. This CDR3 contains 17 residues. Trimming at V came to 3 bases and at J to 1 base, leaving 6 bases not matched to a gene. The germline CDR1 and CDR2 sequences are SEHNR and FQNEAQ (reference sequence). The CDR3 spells CASSFGTGGSRTDTQYF. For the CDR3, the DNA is TGTGCCAGCAGCTTCGGGACAGGGGGGTCCCGCACAGATACGCAGTATTTT.

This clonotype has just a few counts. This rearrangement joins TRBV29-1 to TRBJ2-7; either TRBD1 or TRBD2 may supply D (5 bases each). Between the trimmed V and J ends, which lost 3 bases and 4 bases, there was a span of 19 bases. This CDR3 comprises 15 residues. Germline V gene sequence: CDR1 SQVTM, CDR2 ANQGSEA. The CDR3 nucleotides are TGCAGCGTTGAGATGTTGGGACGAGATGATTACGAGCAGTACTTC. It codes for CSVEMLGRDDYEQYF.

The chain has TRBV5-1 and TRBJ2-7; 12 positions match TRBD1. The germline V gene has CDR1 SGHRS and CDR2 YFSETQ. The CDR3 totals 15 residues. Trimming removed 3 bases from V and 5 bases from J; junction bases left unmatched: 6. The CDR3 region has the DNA TGCGCCAGCAGCTCCTCCGGGACAGGGGGCCACGAGCAGTACTTC. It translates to CASSSSGTGGHEQYF.

CDR3 residues: CASSSPGILGTGELFF. The CDR3 bases are TGTGCCAGCAGCTCCCCAGGGATCTTGGGCACCGGGGAGCTGTTTTTT. V and J are TRBV7-3 and TRBJ2-2, with D maybe TRBD1 (5 bases). Trimming shortened V by 4 bases and J by 4 bases, and 16 bases separated the two germline ends. This CDR3 is built from 16 residues. Looked up from germline, CDR1 is SGHTA and CDR2 is FQGTGA. The entire variable domain, with the rest obtained from reference TRBV7-3 and TRBJ2-2, is as follows: GAGVSQTPSNKVTEKGKYVELRCDPISGHTALYWYRQSLGQGPEFLIYFQGTGAADDSGLPNDRFFAVRPEGSVSTLKIQRTERGDSAVYLCASSSPGILGTGELFFGEGSRLTVL.

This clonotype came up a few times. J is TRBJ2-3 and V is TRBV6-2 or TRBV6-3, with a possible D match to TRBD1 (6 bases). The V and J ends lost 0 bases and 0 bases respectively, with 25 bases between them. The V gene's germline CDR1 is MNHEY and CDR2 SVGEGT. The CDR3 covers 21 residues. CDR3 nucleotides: TGTGCCAGCAGTTACTCGATGTTTGGGATTTGGGACACCCATAGCACAGATACGCAGTATTTT. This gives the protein CASSYSMFGIWDTHSTDTQYF.

The CDR3 nucleotides read TGTGCTAGTGGTCCACCCGGGACACCCTCGGAGCAGCCCCAGCATTTT. Its translation: CASGPPGTPSEQPQHF. The chain joins TRBV12-5 to TRBJ1-5, with a weak D call TRBD1 (6 bases). The CDR3 runs to 16 residues. V shed 5 bases and J shed 7 bases, with 21 bases lying between them. Germline CDR1 reads LGHNT; CDR2 reads FRNRAP.

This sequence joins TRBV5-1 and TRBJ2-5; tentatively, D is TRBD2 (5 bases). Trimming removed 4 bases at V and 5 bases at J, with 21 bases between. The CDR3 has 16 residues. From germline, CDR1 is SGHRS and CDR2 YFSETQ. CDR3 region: CASSTRLLAGLETQYF. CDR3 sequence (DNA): TGCGCCAGCAGCACGAGACTCCTCGCGGGTTTGGAGACCCAGTACTTC.

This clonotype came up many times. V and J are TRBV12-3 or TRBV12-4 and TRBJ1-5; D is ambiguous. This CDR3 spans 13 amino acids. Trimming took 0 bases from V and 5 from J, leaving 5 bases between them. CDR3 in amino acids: CASSLALYQPQHF. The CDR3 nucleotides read TGTGCCAGCAGTTTAGCGCTGTATCAGCCCCAGCATTTT.

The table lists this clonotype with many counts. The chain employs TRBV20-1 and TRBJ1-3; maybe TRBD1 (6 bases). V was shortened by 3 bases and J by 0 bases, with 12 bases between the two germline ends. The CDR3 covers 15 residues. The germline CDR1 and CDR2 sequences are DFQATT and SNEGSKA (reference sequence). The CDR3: CSASTGLISGNTIYF. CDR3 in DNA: TGCAGTGCTAGTACAGGGTTGATCTCTGGAAACACCATATATTTT.

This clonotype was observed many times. DNA of the CDR3: TGTGCCAGCAGCCCGACTTTCAGAAACACTGAAGCTTTCTTT. Encoded protein: CASSPTFRNTEAFF. V usage is TRBV3-1 and J usage is TRBJ1-1; D unclear. Germline V gene sequence: CDR1 LGHDT, CDR2 YNNKEL (reference sequence). This CDR3 is built from 14 residues. The V end lost 4 bases, the J end lost 2 bases, and 11 bases lay between the germline ends.